These 11 T cell receptor beta chains originate from one sample sequenced in a study of blood T cells in healthy people across ages. Then a second PCR, running roughly 7 to 11 cycles, was carried out with a sample-barcoded 5' primer and a J-beta primer mix. Each CDR3 protein gets one entry after TCRdb re-called the 5' RACE reads with MiXCR. The table includes hundreds of thousands of distinct CDR3 sequences, 35% to 40% detected once. The sample taken for sequencing was blood. The receptors come from a man aged 18 to 29 in good health.

The chain uses TRBV7-2 and TRBJ1-2; D is unclear. This CDR3 is 15 amino acids long. Germline CDR1 is SGHTA and CDR2 is FQGNSA. Trimming removed 1 base from V and 7 bases from J, with 16 bases in between. The CDR3: CASSLGGGDRRGYTF. DNA for the CDR3: TGTGCCAGCAGCTTAGGGGGAGGAGATCGGCGTGGCTACACCTTC.

This clonotype was seen only a few times. The chain employs TRBV12-3 or TRBV12-4 and TRBJ2-1; the D is unclear. The ends were cut back, 6 bases at V and 3 bases at J, with 15 bases in the middle. The CDR3 totals 15 residues. The CDR3 nucleotides are TGTGCCAGCAGACCACAAGGTATGGGCTACAATGAGCAGTTCTTC. This sequence encodes CASRPQGMGYNEQFF.

The chain employs TRBV12-3 or TRBV12-4 and TRBJ1-4, with 8 bases identical to TRBD1. J was trimmed by 5 bases and V by 3 bases; bases with no gene match: 8. This CDR3 is 16 amino acids long. Here the CDR3 reads CASSFSNDRGNEKLFF. DNA of the CDR3: TGTGCCAGCAGTTTTTCCAACGACAGGGGAAATGAAAAACTGTTTTTT.

The J gene is TRBJ1-2, the V gene TRBV5-1; D perhaps matches TRBD1 (5 bases). V lost 7 bases and J lost 6, with 19 bases in between. CDR3 length: 14 amino acids. The germline V gene has CDR1 SGHRS and CDR2 YFSETQ. The CDR3 region has the DNA TGCGCCAGCTCTCTCGCCTCGGGGGAGGATGGCTACACCTTC. It is translated as CASSLASGEDGYTF. The entire variable domain, with the rest obtained from reference TRBV5-1 and TRBJ1-2, is as follows: KAGVTQTPRYLIKTRGQQVTLSCSPISGHRSVSWYQQTPGQGLQFLFEYFSETQRNKGNFPGRFSGRQFSNSRSEMNVSTLELGDSALYLCASSLASGEDGYTFGSGTRLTVV.

This chain joins TRBV7-2 and TRBJ1-4, with 7 bases fitting TRBD1. Per the germline V gene, CDR1 is SGHTA and CDR2 is FQGNSA. V lost 0 bases and J lost 7; bases outside the gene matches: 5. This CDR3 is 15 amino acids long. CDR3 sequence: CASSLAGTDPEKLFF. CDR3 bases: TGTGCCAGCAGCTTAGCAGGGACAGATCCTGAAAAACTGTTTTTT.

This chain connects TRBV12-3 or TRBV12-4 to TRBJ2-5; D might be TRBD1 or TRBD2, each matching 6 bases. The tail of the sequence fits TRBJ2-4 better, so the J call may be wrong. The CDR3 covers 16 residues. The CDR3 DNA sequence: TGTGCCAGCAGTTTATTGGGGGGCGGAGGCAAAAACATTCAGTACTTC. It yields the protein CASSLLGGGGKNIQYF.

There are many counts of this clonotype. This CDR3 is CASSQDLPSYEQYF. The CDR3 region has the DNA TGCGCCAGCAGCCAAGATCTGCCATCCTACGAGCAGTACTTC. V gene TRBV4-3 combines with J gene TRBJ2-7, with unresolved D. CDR3 length equals 14 residues. The V end was cut by 0 bases, the J end by 1 base, with 7 bases between. Per the germline V gene, CDR1 is LGHNA and CDR2 is YSLEER.

The CDR3 DNA reads as TGTGCCTGGAGTTCGCCCCGGGGGACGATAAATACGCAGTATTTT. It yields the protein CAWSSPRGTINTQYF. The chain recombines TRBV30 with TRBJ2-3; perhaps TRBD2 as D (6 bases). The CDR3 sequence is 15 residues long. Germline V gene sequence: CDR1 GTSNPN, CDR2 SVGIG (reference sequence). V gave up 2 bases and J gave up 7 bases, with 19 bases separating them.

The chain carries TRBV20-1 and TRBJ2-3; 10 bases map to TRBD2. Germline V gives CDR1 DFQATT, CDR2 SNEGSKA (reference sequence). V lost 0 bases and J lost 4; bases outside the gene matches: 7. CDR3 size: 16 residues. The CDR3 sequence: CSAREDLAGASDTQYF. The CDR3 nucleotides are TGCAGTGCTAGAGAGGACCTAGCGGGGGCGTCAGATACGCAGTATTTT.

The rearrangement links TRBV5-1 to TRBJ2-3; 9 nucleotides match TRBD1. The length of the CDR3 is 15 residues. From germline, CDR1 is SGHRS and CDR2 YFSETQ. The V and J ends lost 0 bases and 7 bases, in that order; junction bases with no gene match: 6. CDR3 sequence reads: CASSLGDRDRNTQYF. CDR3 in DNA: TGCGCCAGCAGCTTGGGGGACAGGGATAGGAATACGCAGTATTTT.

The rearrangement uses TRBV6-2 or TRBV6-3 and TRBJ1-1; D remains unclear. The germline CDR1 and CDR2 sequences are MNHEY and SVGEGT. The V gene lost 7 bases and the J gene lost 8 bases, with 17 bases spanning the gap. This CDR3 has 13 amino acids. The CDR3 loop reads CASTGVWGGEAFF. In DNA, the CDR3 is TGTGCCAGCACCGGGGTCTGGGGAGGGGAAGCTTTCTTT.